The sequence of this T cell receptor (beta chain) was determined in a study of cytomegalovirus exposure and HLA in healthy donors. Comments on this clone: As yet, its antigen is unknown.

60 Vbeta and 13 Jbeta primers were used in PCR. Assay: immunoSEQ multiplex PCR; the TCRdb copy retains only in-frame clones and omits some. The sample has some 150,000 clones; roughly 82% are singletons. Study-wide points: A later analysis linked a missense variant in DCLRE1C to the trimming of TCR beta V and J genes. The classifier, whose performance was assessed in both the original and validation cohorts, reportedly diagnosed cytomegalovirus status with high specificity and sensitivity. In a later analysis, specific HLA alleles were associated with over 15,000 TCR beta sequences at a 0.05 false discovery rate.

Sequences were obtained from PBMCs. This receptor was obtained from a man between 25 and 39 years old in good health and CMV-seropositive.

CDR3 amino acids: CASSLSYSYEQYF. Here the CDR3 DNA reads TGTGCCAGCAGCTTGTCCTACTCCTACGAGCAGTACTTC. The chain uses TRBV5-4 and TRBJ2-7; D unclear. This CDR3 comprises 13 residues. V was pared by 1 base and J by 0 bases, with 5 bases between. Germline loops: CDR1 SGHNT, CDR2 YYREEE (reference sequence).